This TCR beta chain was sequenced in a study of beta chain features in type 1 diabetes. Study conclusions and caveats: PCR might show a preference for shorter templates, equally across patients and controls. For cells with high TCR expression, cDNA sequencing could yield over-representation. It was among patients, rather than healthy donors, that naive, central memory and Treg TCRB repertoires appeared more similar.

Concerning this clone: The antigen remains undetermined.

Expressed TCRB transcripts were sequenced because the isolated RNA had all been reverse transcribed beforehand. Measured with immunoSEQ multiplex PCR; TCRdb has only the in-frame clones, and not every one. The sample gives some 150,000 clones, about a tenth of which show up once; 0.5% to 0.65% is in the top ten. A single heparinised draw of approximately 100 mL on average was taken per donor. Material for sequencing was central memory CD4+ T cells from blood. This clonotype originated in a woman aged 40 to 55 in good health.

CDR3 sequence reads: CASSYGQGIKDEQYF. In DNA form, the CDR3 reads TGTGCCAGCAGTTACGGGCAGGGGATAAAGGACGAGCAGTACTTC. The chain combines TRBV6-5 with TRBJ2-7, with D possibly being TRBD1 (6 bases). Germline V gives CDR1 MNHEY, CDR2 SVGAGI. With 2 bases removed from V and 5 bases from J, the gap between germline ends came to 16 bases. The CDR3 contains 15 residues.